This passage covers 19 T cell receptor beta chains from one sample sequenced in a study of cytomegalovirus exposure and HLA in healthy donors (dated by TCRdb to about 2017). Libraries were built with the immunoSEQ multiplex PCR assay. The multiplex PCR relied on a mix of 60 forward primers for TCR Vbeta segments and 13 reverse primers for TCR Jbeta segments. Here the immuneACCESS table is served through TCRdb, limited to in-frame sequences with V and J called. Missing clones are a known gap in these copies; in checked studies unresolved V genes cover under half, and the rest lacks a known reason. The sample includes 130,000 or so clones, with over 75% observed a single time. The top ten constitute 4.5% to 6% of the sample. The specimen sequenced was PBMCs. The receptors derive from a man between 18 and 29 years old in good health and CMV-seropositive.

As for this clone: The germline gene is not matched at one end of the junction; a read error may be the cause. This chain joins TRBV29-1 and TRBJ2-4; D is unclear. Looked up from germline, CDR1 is SQVTM and CDR2 is ANQGSEA. The CDR3 is made up of 12 amino acids. The CDR3 DNA is TGCAGCGTCGTCAAACCCACAAACAGTCAGTACTTC. It specifies CSVVKPTNSQYF.

V is TRBV19 and J is TRBJ2-7, with a weak D call TRBD1 (6 bases). Trimming removed 6 bases from V and 5 bases from J, with 17 bases in between. Per the germline V gene, CDR1 is LNHDA and CDR2 is SQIVND (reference sequence). This CDR3 contains 14 residues. Here the CDR3 reads CASRVKGTTHEQYF. The CDR3 DNA sequence: TGTGCCAGTAGGGTTAAAGGGACAACCCACGAGCAGTACTTC.

The chain joins TRBV4-2 to TRBJ1-6; no clear D gene. CDR3 size: 16 residues. The germline V gene encodes CDR1 LGHNA and CDR2 YNFKEQ. V gave up 1 base and J gave up 8 bases, with 15 bases separating them. The CDR3, as DNA: TGTGCCAGCAGCCAAGGTGATTTCGGCGGCCATTCACCCCTCCACTTT. This codes for CASSQGDFGGHSPLHF.

The chain recombines TRBV28 with TRBJ2-1; the match to TRBD2 covers 13 bases. The CDR3 runs to 21 residues. Germline values: CDR1 MDHEN, CDR2 SYDVKM. V shed 1 base and J 4 bases; nucleotides not matched to a gene: 16. CDR3 bases: TGTGCCAGCAGTTTATACCCTACGACTAGCGGGGGGCCTAATGGTTACAATGAGCAGTTCTTC. Protein: CASSLYPTTSGGPNGYNEQFF.

The chain employs TRBV29-1 and TRBJ1-2; D not certain. Germline V gene sequence: CDR1 SQVTM, CDR2 ANQGSEA. The CDR3 loop spans 11 amino acids. The V end lost 4 bases, the J end lost 4 bases, and 7 bases lay between the germline ends. CDR3 coding DNA: TGCAGCGTTGTCCAGATCTATGGCTACACCTTC. This translates into CSVVQIYGYTF.

This clone was picked up a small number of times. V usage is TRBV28 and J usage is TRBJ2-7; 12 positions agree with TRBD2. The CDR3 spans 14 residues. Trimming removed 6 bases from V and 7 bases from J; junction bases left unmatched: 7. Germline V gene data show CDR1 as MDHEN and CDR2 as SYDVKM. CDR3 amino acids: CASRSPSGRVEQYF. The CDR3 region has the DNA TGTGCCAGCAGATCCCCTAGCGGGAGGGTTGAGCAGTACTTC.

This chain links TRBV5-4 with TRBJ1-4, with 7 bases fitting TRBD1. The CDR3 is made up of 14 amino acids. The germline gives CDR1 SGHNT, CDR2 YYREEE (reference sequence). Trimming cost V 0 bases and J 8 bases; bases outside gene matches: 4. CDR3 protein: CASSLGRGTEKLFF. The CDR3, as DNA: TGTGCCAGCAGCTTGGGCAGGGGGACGGAAAAACTGTTTTTT.

The CDR3 loop is CASTDPGLRITNEKLFF. CDR3 DNA sequence: TGTGCCAGCACCGACCCAGGGTTGAGGATCACTAATGAAAAACTGTTTTTT. The V and J genes are TRBV28 and TRBJ1-4; TRBD1 might be the D (5 bases). The CDR3 loop spans 17 amino acids. V lost 7 bases and J 2 bases, leaving 20 bases between the germline ends. From germline, CDR1 is MDHEN and CDR2 SYDVKM.

The rearrangement links TRBV5-1 to TRBJ2-1; the match to TRBD1 covers 8 bases. V was pared by 4 bases and J by 12 bases, with 12 bases of the junction left unmatched. The CDR3 runs to 14 residues. Germline V gives CDR1 SGHRS, CDR2 YFSETQ. The DNA of the CDR3 is TGCGCCAGCAGCCCCCGGGACAGGAATTTGAGGCAGTTCTTC. Translating gives CASSPRDRNLRQFF.

This chain links TRBV29-1 with TRBJ1-1, with 7 bases aligning to TRBD1. The CDR3 covers 15 residues. V lost 4 bases and J lost 4; bases outside the gene matches: 12. CDR1 is SQVTM, CDR2 ANQGSEA, per germline. CDR3 nucleotides: TGCAGCGTTGTACAGGGGCCGCAAGCCGGCACTGAAGCTTTCTTT. Protein product: CSVVQGPQAGTEAFF. Filled out from reference TRBV29-1 and TRBJ1-1, the complete variable domain reads SAVISQKPSRDICQRGTSLTIQCQVDSQVTMMFWYRQQPGQSLTLIATANQGSEATYESGFVIDKFPISRPNLTFSTLTVSNMSPEDSSIYLCSVVQGPQAGTEAFFGQGTRLTVV.

This clone was detected only a few times. The chain links TRBV30 to TRBJ1-6, with 7 bases fitting TRBD1. Looked up from germline, CDR1 is GTSNPN and CDR2 is SVGIG (reference sequence). The CDR3 runs 14 residues. The trim removed 0 bases at V and 10 bases at J, leaving 6 bases unmatched. CDR3 amino acids: CAWSVGTVNSPLHF. The DNA for the CDR3 is TGTGCCTGGAGTGTTGGGACAGTCAACTCACCCCTCCACTTT.

The chain joins TRBV28 to TRBJ1-1; D possibly corresponds to TRBD1 (6 bases). Between the trimmed V and J ends, which lost 8 bases and 2 bases, there was a span of 12 bases. The CDR3 runs to 13 residues. Germline assignment: CDR1 MDHEN and CDR2 SYDVKM. The CDR3, as DNA: TGTGCCAGCTTCCAGGGGTCTAACACTGAAGCTTTCTTT. It specifies CASFQGSNTEAFF.

This clone was seen a handful of times. V gene TRBV12-5 combines with J gene TRBJ1-5; D is ambiguous. Per germline, CDR1 LGHNT and CDR2 FRNRAP. V lost 3 bases to trimming and J lost 1 base, with 4 bases between them. The CDR3 loop spans 13 amino acids. The CDR3 loop is CASGFGSNQPQHF. The CDR3 nucleotides are TGTGCTAGTGGTTTCGGGAGCAATCAGCCCCAGCATTTT.

This rearrangement joins TRBV5-1 to TRBJ1-4, with TRBD1 as a possible D gene (6 bases). The CDR3 is 14 amino acids. Germline CDR1 and CDR2: SGHRS and YFSETQ. Trimming shortened V by 7 bases and J by 8 bases, and 18 bases separated the two germline ends. The CDR3 protein is CASGTGGQREKLFF. In DNA, the CDR3 is TGCGCCAGCGGGACGGGGGGCCAAAGGGAAAAACTGTTTTTT.

This clone occurred a few times. V is TRBV6-5 and J is TRBJ2-5; 9 nucleotides align to TRBD1. Trimming at V came to 7 bases and at J to 4 bases, leaving 10 bases not matched to a gene. The V gene's germline CDR1 is MNHEY and CDR2 SVGAGI. This CDR3 has 15 amino acids. CDR3 DNA: TGTGCCAGCAAGAACCGACAGGGGGTCGGAGAGACCCAGTACTTC. Translation: CASKNRQGVGETQYF.

This rearrangement joins TRBV19 to TRBJ2-5; maybe TRBD1 (5 bases). From germline, CDR1 is LNHDA and CDR2 SQIVND (reference sequence). Trimming stripped 1 base from V and 2 bases from J, with 5 bases between. The CDR3 covers 13 residues. The CDR3 here is CASSIAGQETQYF. CDR3 in DNA: TGTGCCAGTAGTATAGCAGGGCAAGAGACCCAGTACTTC.

V usage is TRBV15 and J usage is TRBJ1-4; D gene uncertain. Germline V gene data show CDR1 as LNHNV and CDR2 as YYDKDF (reference sequence). The CDR3 spans 16 residues. Trimming stripped 5 bases from V and 5 bases from J, with 18 bases between. The CDR3 loop reads CATSRLWTEDNEKLFF. The CDR3 DNA sequence: TGTGCCACCAGCCGATTATGGACGGAGGACAATGAAAAACTGTTTTTT.

The chain employs TRBV5-1 and TRBJ1-1; possibly TRBD1 for D (5 bases). CDR1 is SGHRS, CDR2 YFSETQ, per germline. CDR3 length: 15 residues. The ends were cut back, 4 bases at V and 0 bases at J, with 13 bases in the middle. The CDR3: CASSPGGTMNTEAFF. In nucleotides, the CDR3 is TGCGCCAGCAGCCCGGGGGGAACCATGAACACTGAAGCTTTCTTT.

The count of this clone is one. V and J are TRBV4-1 and TRBJ1-2; possible D gene TRBD1, 6 bases. Looked up from germline, CDR1 is MGHRA and CDR2 is YSYEKL. V dropped 0 bases and J dropped 7 bases, with 12 bases sitting between them. The CDR3 loop spans 14 amino acids. CDR3 sequence (DNA): TGCGCCAGCAGCCAAGAGACAGGAATGGCTGGCTACACCTTC. It codes for CASSQETGMAGYTF.